This record covers a single TCR beta chain. Unique molecular identifiers were built into the TCR beta cDNA libraries. TCRdb passed the PCR reads through MiXCR, listing each CDR3 protein once. Of under 650,000 distinct CDR3 sequences listed, about 40% were seen once; the top ten hold about 1.5%. The record originates from a study of post-analysis software for immune sequencing data. The source material was blood. The TCR was taken from a girl aged 5-17 years with multiple sclerosis.

CDR3: CASSQEQIAKNIQYF. CDR3 sequence (DNA): TGCGCCAGCAGCCAAGAACAGATAGCCAAAAACATTCAGTACTTC. The chain joins TRBV4-1 to TRBJ2-4; D gene unclear. Trimming shortened V by 0 bases and J by 0 bases, and 6 bases separated the two germline ends. The germline V gene encodes CDR1 MGHRA and CDR2 YSYEKL. The CDR3 is made up of 15 amino acids.